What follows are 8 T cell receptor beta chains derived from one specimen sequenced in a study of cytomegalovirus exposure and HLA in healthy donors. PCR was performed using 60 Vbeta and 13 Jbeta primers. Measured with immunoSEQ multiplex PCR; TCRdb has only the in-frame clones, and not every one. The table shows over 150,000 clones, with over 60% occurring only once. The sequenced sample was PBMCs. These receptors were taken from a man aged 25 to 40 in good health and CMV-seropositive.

The chain's CDR3 is CASSFGGPSEQQYF. The CDR3 coding sequence is TGTGCCAGCAGCTTCGGAGGGCCATCCGAGCAGCAGTACTTC. This chain connects TRBV7-2 to TRBJ2-7; D is possibly TRBD2 (6 bases). The germline V and J ends were trimmed by 3 bases and 8 bases, with 17 bases remaining between them. From germline, CDR1 is SGHTA and CDR2 FQGNSA. This CDR3 comprises 14 residues.

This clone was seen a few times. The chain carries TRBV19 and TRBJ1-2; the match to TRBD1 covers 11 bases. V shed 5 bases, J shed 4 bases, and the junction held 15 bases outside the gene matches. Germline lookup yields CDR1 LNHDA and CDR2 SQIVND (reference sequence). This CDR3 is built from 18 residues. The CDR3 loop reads CASSRLDRGRDLLYGYTF. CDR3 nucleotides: TGTGCCAGTAGTCGACTGGACAGGGGGCGAGATTTACTCTATGGCTACACCTTC.

The CDR3 is CASSGGLKGATRPQHF. CDR3 coding DNA: TGTGCCAGCAGTGGGGGGTTGAAGGGAGCAACTCGGCCCCAGCATTTT. The genes are TRBV28 and TRBJ1-5; possible D gene TRBD1, 5 bases. This CDR3 is built from 16 residues. Per germline, CDR1 MDHEN and CDR2 SYDVKM. V was cut by 5 bases and J by 9 bases, with 23 bases left in between.

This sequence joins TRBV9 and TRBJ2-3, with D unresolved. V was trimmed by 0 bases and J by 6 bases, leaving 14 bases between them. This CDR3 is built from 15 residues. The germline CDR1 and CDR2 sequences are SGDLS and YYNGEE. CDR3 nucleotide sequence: TGTGCCAGCAGCGTAGCCCTCCCACTCGATGATACGCAGTATTTT. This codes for CASSVALPLDDTQYF.

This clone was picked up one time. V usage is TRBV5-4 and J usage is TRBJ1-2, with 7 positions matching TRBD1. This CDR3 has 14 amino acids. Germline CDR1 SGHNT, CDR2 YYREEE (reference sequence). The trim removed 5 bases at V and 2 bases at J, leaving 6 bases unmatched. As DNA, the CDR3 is TGTGCCAGCAGATACGAGGGGGCGAACTATGGCTACACCTTC. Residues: CASRYEGANYGYTF.

CDR3 residues: CASSIGREATDTQYF. The CDR3 DNA is TGTGCCAGTAGTATAGGGCGGGAGGCCACAGATACGCAGTATTTT. The chain uses TRBV19 and TRBJ2-3; 8 bases map to TRBD2. Germline CDR1 and CDR2: LNHDA and SQIVND (reference sequence). V gave up 1 base and J gave up 2 bases; unmatched junction bases: 2. This CDR3 contains 15 residues.

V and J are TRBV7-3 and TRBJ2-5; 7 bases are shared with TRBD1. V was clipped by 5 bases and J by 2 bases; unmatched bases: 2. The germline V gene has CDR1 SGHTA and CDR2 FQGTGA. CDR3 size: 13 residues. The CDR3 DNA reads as TGTGCCAGCAGCAAGGGACAGCAAGAGACCCAGTACTTC. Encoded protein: CASSKGQQETQYF.

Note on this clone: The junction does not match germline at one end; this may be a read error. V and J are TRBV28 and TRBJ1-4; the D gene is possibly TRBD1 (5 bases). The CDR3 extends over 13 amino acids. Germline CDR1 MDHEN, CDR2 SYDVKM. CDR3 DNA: TGTGCCGGCAGGGAGGACGGTAATGAAAAACTGTTTTTT. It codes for CAGREDGNEKLFF.